A single sample is the source of the 14 T cell receptor beta chains below, sequenced in a study of identifying expanded T cells in peripheral blood. Assay: immunoSEQ multiplex PCR; the TCRdb copy retains only in-frame clones and omits some. The table has around 70,000 clones, 90% seen once. Sequenced input: blood. These receptors all stem from a person aged 18 to 70 in good health.

V usage is TRBV2 and J usage is TRBJ2-7; TRBD2 matches at 8 bases. The CDR3 is 15 amino acids. CDR1 and CDR2 (germline): SNHLY, FYNNEI. The V segment lost 3 bases and the J segment 4 bases; nucleotides outside the gene matches: 8. The CDR3 here is CASSEGRAGGYEQYF. The CDR3, as DNA: TGTGCCAGCAGTGAGGGTAGGGCGGGGGGTTACGAGCAGTACTTC.

The chain carries TRBV9 and TRBJ2-5; possibly TRBD2 for D (7 bases). The CDR3 sequence is 15 residues long. Trimming removed 0 bases from V and 5 bases from J, with 14 bases in between. The germline CDR1 and CDR2 sequences are SGDLS and YYNGEE. The CDR3 DNA is TGTGCCAGCAGCGTAGGGGGGGGCCTTAAGGAGACCCAGTACTTC. Its protein product is CASSVGGGLKETQYF.

This chain uses TRBV6-5 with TRBJ2-1; 12 bases agree with TRBD1. Germline CDR1 reads MNHEY; CDR2 reads SVGAGI. The CDR3 runs 15 residues. Trimming removed 6 bases from V and 7 bases from J; junction bases left unmatched: 7. The CDR3 protein is CASSLGTGGWNEQFF. The CDR3 DNA sequence: TGTGCCAGCAGCCTAGGGACAGGGGGCTGGAATGAGCAGTTCTTC.

The rearrangement joins TRBV27 to TRBJ1-1; 7 bases match TRBD1. This CDR3 is 15 amino acids long. V gave up 9 bases and J gave up 2 bases; unmatched junction bases: 12. The germline V gene has CDR1 MNHEY and CDR2 SMNVEV (reference sequence). The CDR3 sequence is CARVDREEGNTEAFF. In DNA, the CDR3 is TGTGCCAGGGTAGACAGGGAGGAGGGTAACACTGAAGCTTTCTTT.

The CDR3, as DNA: TGTGCCAGCAGTTTTCTCCAGGGGACCTATGGCTACACCTTC. It yields the protein CASSFLQGTYGYTF. This chain joins TRBV28 and TRBJ1-2; TRBD1 might be the D (6 bases). This CDR3 contains 14 residues. Germline CDR1 is MDHEN and CDR2 is SYDVKM. V gave up 3 bases and J gave up 4 bases, with 12 bases separating them.

This chain joins TRBV5-6 and TRBJ2-7; TRBD1 matches 8 bases. This CDR3 comprises 14 residues. Germline V lookup: CDR1 SGHDT, CDR2 YYEEEE. V shed 2 bases, J shed 5 bases, and the junction held 6 bases outside the gene matches. This chain's CDR3 is CASSFLGQADEQYF. The CDR3 DNA reads TGTGCCAGCAGCTTCTTGGGACAGGCCGACGAGCAGTACTTC. Combining the CDR3 with reference TRBV5-6 and TRBJ2-7 gives the whole variable domain DAGVTQSPTHLIKTRGQQVTLRCSPKSGHDTVSWYQQALGQGPQFIFQYYEEEERQRGNFPDRFSGHQFPNYSSELNVNALLLGDSALYLCASSFLGQADEQYFGPGTRLTVT.

The chain links TRBV21-1 to TRBJ1-5. TRBV21-1 has pseudogene status. This CDR3 is built from 21 residues. The CDR3 loop is CASSKRPSRGWLLNSNQPQHF. CDR3 sequence (DNA): TGTGCCAGCAGCAAAAGGCCATCTCGGGGGTGGCTACTGAATAGCAATCAGCCCCAGCATTTT.

J is TRBJ2-7 and V is TRBV11-2; TRBD2 aligns across 9 bases. CDR3 length: 15 residues. Germline CDR1 is SGHAT and CDR2 is FQNNGV. The V segment lost 4 bases and the J segment 4 bases; nucleotides outside the gene matches: 8. As DNA, the CDR3 is TGTGCCAGCAGCTCCCTAGCGGGATGGGGGTACGAGCAGTACTTC. It specifies CASSSLAGWGYEQYF. Supplemented by reference TRBV11-2 and TRBJ2-7, the full variable domain reads EAGVAQSPRYKIIEKRQSVAFWCNPISGHATLYWYQQILGQGPKLLIQFQNNGVVDDSQLPKDRFSAERLKGVDSTLKIQPAKLEDSAVYLCASSSLAGWGYEQYFGPGTRLTVT.

This clone occurred once. V usage is TRBV7-3 and J usage is TRBJ2-4; TRBD2 matches at 8 bases. Germline assignment: CDR1 SGHTA and CDR2 FQGTGA. The CDR3 contains 17 residues. Losses at the gene ends were 5 bases for V and 3 bases for J; bases not matched to a gene: 12. CDR3 residues: CASSPSSSGRDKNIQYF. As DNA, the CDR3 is TGTGCCAGCAGCCCGAGTTCGAGCGGGAGAGACAAAAACATTCAGTACTTC.

Only one count was recorded for this clone. The chain links TRBV5-4 to TRBJ1-2, with 9 bases fitting TRBD1. J was trimmed by 4 bases and V by 5 bases; bases with no gene match: 6. The CDR3 contains 14 residues. CDR1 and CDR2 (germline): SGHNT, YYREEE (reference sequence). CDR3 coding DNA: TGTGCCAGCAGAGCCGGGACAGGGCCCTATGGCTACACCTTC. Translating it yields CASRAGTGPYGYTF.

V and J are TRBV10-3 and TRBJ2-1, with D perhaps given as TRBD1 or TRBD2 (5 bases each). Looked up from germline, CDR1 is ENHRY and CDR2 is SYGVKD. This CDR3 spans 12 amino acids. Trimming left V 9 bases short and J 7 bases short, with 13 bases between. This CDR3 is CAIPGRGNEQFF. CDR3 nucleotide sequence: TGTGCCATTCCGGGGCGAGGGAATGAGCAGTTCTTC.

This chain links TRBV5-1 with TRBJ2-3; TRBD2 agrees at 8 bases. This CDR3 region has 14 residues. Per the germline V gene, CDR1 is SGHRS and CDR2 is YFSETQ. The J segment lost 1 base and the V segment lost 8 bases, leaving 6 bases of the junction unmatched. The chain's CDR3 is CASYQTSGTDTQYF. The DNA of the CDR3 is TGCGCCAGTTATCAGACTAGCGGCACAGATACGCAGTATTTT.

This sequence joins TRBV9 and TRBJ2-2; possibly TRBD1 or TRBD2 for D (5 bases each). Trimming removed 3 bases from V and 0 bases from J, with 12 bases in between. This CDR3 has 16 residues. The germline V gene has CDR1 SGDLS and CDR2 YYNGEE. The CDR3 protein is CASSAPGRANTGELFF. The CDR3 DNA sequence: TGTGCCAGCAGCGCCCCGGGACGCGCGAACACCGGGGAGCTGTTTTTT.

This clone has just one count. The chain couples TRBV29-1 to TRBJ1-1, with no clear D. This CDR3 is built from 14 residues. Trimming took off 6 bases at V and 0 bases at J, with 14 bases between the two ends. Per the germline V gene, CDR1 is SQVTM and CDR2 is ANQGSEA. CDR3 residues: CSVTRKALNTEAFF. CDR3 in DNA: TGCAGCGTCACGAGGAAGGCTCTGAACACTGAAGCTTTCTTT.